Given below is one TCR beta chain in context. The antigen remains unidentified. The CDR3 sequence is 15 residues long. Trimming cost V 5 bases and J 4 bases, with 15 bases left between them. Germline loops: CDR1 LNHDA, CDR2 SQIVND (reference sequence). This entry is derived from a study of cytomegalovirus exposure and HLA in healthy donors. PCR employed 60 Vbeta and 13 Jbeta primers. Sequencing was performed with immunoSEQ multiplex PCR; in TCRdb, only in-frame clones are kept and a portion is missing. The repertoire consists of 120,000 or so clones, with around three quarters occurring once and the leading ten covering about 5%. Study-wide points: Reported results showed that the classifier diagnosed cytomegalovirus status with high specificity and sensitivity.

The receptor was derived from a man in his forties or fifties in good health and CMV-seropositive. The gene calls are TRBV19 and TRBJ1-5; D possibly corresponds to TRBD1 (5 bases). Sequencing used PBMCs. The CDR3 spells CASSVTGDRNQPQHF. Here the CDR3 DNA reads TGTGCCAGTAGTGTCACGGGGGATAGAAATCAGCCCCAGCATTTT.